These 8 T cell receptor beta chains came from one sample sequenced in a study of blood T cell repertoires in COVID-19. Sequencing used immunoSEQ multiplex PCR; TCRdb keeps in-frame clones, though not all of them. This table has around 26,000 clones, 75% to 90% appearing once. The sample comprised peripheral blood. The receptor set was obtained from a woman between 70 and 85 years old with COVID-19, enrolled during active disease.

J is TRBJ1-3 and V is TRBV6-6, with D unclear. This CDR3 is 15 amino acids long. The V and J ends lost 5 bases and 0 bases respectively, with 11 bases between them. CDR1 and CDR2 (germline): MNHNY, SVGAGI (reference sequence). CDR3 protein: CASSKISPSGNTIYF. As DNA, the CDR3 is TGTGCCAGCAGTAAAATCAGTCCCTCTGGAAACACCATATATTTT.

DNA for the CDR3: TGTGCCAGCAGCAAACGACCGGGACTAGCGGAACCCTCCGGAGATACGCAGTATTTT. Its translation: CASSKRPGLAEPSGDTQYF. The chain recombines TRBV9 with TRBJ2-3; 11 nucleotides line up with TRBD2. Germline assignment: CDR1 SGDLS and CDR2 YYNGEE. V lost 4 bases, J lost 5 bases, and 18 bases stayed unmatched. This CDR3 region has 19 residues.

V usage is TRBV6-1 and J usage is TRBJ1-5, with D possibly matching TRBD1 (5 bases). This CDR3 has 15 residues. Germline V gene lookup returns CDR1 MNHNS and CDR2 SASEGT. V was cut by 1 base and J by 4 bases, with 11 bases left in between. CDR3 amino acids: CASSEVGGYNQPQHF. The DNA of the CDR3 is TGTGCCAGCAGTGAAGTGGGGGGTTATAATCAGCCCCAGCATTTT.

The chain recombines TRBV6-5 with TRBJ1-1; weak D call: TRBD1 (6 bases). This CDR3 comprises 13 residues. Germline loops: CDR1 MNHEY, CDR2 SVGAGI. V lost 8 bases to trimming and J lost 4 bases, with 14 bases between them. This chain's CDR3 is CASHRGGLTEAFF. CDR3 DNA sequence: TGTGCCAGCCATAGGGGGGGGCTCACTGAAGCTTTCTTT.

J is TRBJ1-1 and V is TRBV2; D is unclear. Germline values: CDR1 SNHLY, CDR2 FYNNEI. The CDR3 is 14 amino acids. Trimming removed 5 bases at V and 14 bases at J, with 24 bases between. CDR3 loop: CASSRLQPTKLGFF. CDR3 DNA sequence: TGTGCCAGCAGTCGCCTACAGCCGACCAAGCTTGGGTTCTTT.

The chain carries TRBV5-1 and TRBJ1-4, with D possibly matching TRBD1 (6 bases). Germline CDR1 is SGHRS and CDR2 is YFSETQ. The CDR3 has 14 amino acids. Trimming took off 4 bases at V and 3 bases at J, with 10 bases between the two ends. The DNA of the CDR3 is TGCGCCAGCAGCGTGACAGGTTCTAATGAAAAACTGTTTTTT. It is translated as CASSVTGSNEKLFF. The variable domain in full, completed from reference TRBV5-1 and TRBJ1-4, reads KAGVTQTPRYLIKTRGQQVTLSCSPISGHRSVSWYQQTPGQGLQFLFEYFSETQRNKGNFPGRFSGRQFSNSRSEMNVSTLELGDSALYLCASSVTGSNEKLFFGSGTQLSVL.

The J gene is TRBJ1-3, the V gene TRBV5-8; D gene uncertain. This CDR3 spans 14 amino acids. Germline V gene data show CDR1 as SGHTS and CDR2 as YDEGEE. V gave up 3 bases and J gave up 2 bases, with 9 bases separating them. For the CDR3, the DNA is TGTGCCAGCAGCTCCCCAGGCGCTGGAAACACCATATATTTT. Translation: CASSSPGAGNTIYF.

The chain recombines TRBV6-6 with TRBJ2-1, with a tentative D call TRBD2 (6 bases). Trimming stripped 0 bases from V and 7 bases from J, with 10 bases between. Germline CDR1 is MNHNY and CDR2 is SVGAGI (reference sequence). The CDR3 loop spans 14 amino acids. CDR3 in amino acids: CASSYSNGGNEQFF. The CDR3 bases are TGTGCCAGCAGTTACTCGAACGGGGGTAATGAGCAGTTCTTC.